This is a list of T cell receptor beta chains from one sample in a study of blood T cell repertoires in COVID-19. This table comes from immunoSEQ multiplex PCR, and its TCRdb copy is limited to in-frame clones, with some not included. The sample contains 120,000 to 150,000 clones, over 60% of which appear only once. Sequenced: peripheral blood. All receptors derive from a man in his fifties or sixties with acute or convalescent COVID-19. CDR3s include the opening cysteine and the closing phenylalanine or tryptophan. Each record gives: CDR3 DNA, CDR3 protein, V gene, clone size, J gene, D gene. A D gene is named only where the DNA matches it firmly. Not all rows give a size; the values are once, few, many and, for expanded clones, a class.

cdr3_nt: TGTGCCAGCAGCCCCGACAGGTTGGGCGAGCAGTACTTC
cdr3_aa: CASSPDRLGEQYF
v_call: TRBV3-1/TRBV3-2
clone_size: -
j_call: TRBJ2-7
d_call: -

cdr3_nt: TGTGCCAGCAGTCGAGGGACAGGGTCGGGTCAGCCCCAGCATTTT
cdr3_aa: CASSRGTGSGQPQHF
v_call: TRBV6-5
clone_size: many
j_call: TRBJ1-5
d_call: TRBD1

cdr3_nt: TGCACCAGCAGACAGGGACTAGGCACAGATACGCAGTATTTT
cdr3_aa: CTSRQGLGTDTQYF
v_call: TRBV1
clone_size: -
j_call: TRBJ2-3
d_call: -

cdr3_nt: TGCGCCAGCAGCCAATTCGGACAGGGCGTCACTGAAGCTTTCTTT
cdr3_aa: CASSQFGQGVTEAFF
v_call: TRBV4-1
clone_size: -
j_call: TRBJ1-1
d_call: TRBD1

cdr3_nt: TGTGCCAGCAGCCAAGGCCGGGACATAATCAATCAGCCCCAGCATTTT
cdr3_aa: CASSQGRDIINQPQHF
v_call: TRBV4-2
clone_size: -
j_call: TRBJ1-5
d_call: -

cdr3_nt: TGTGCCGCTGGGAGAGGATTAGGGACCCAGTACTTC
cdr3_aa: CAAGRGLGTQYF
v_call: TRBV6-5
clone_size: -
j_call: TRBJ2-5
d_call: -

cdr3_nt: TGTGCCAGCAGTTACGACTCTCGCGCCTATGGCTACACCTTC
cdr3_aa: CASSYDSRAYGYTF
v_call: TRBV6-5
clone_size: -
j_call: TRBJ1-2
d_call: -

cdr3_nt: TGTGCCACCAGCAACAGTGGAAACTATGGCTACACCTTC
cdr3_aa: CATSNSGNYGYTF
v_call: TRBV15
clone_size: -
j_call: TRBJ1-2
d_call: -

cdr3_nt: TGTGCCAGCAGTGGCCGGGGGGCCGACTATGGCTACACCTTC
cdr3_aa: CASSGRGADYGYTF
v_call: TRBV2
clone_size: -
j_call: TRBJ1-2
d_call: -

cdr3_nt: TGTGCCAGCAGTGAACTAGTTGAAGCTTTCTTT
cdr3_aa: CASSELVEAFF
v_call: TRBV6-1
clone_size: -
j_call: TRBJ1-1
d_call: -

cdr3_nt: TGTGCCAGCAGCCCTCTGGAGGGACACAATGAGCAGTTCTTC
cdr3_aa: CASSPLEGHNEQFF
v_call: TRBV7-6
clone_size: -
j_call: TRBJ2-1
d_call: -

cdr3_nt: TGTGCCAGCAGGCCGACAGGAAATAATTCACCCCTCCACTTT
cdr3_aa: CASRPTGNNSPLHF
v_call: TRBV27
clone_size: -
j_call: TRBJ1-6
d_call: -

cdr3_nt: TGTGCCACAGCTCCGGGACTAGCGGGGGGGCCAAGAGATACGCAGTATTTT
cdr3_aa: CATAPGLAGGPRDTQYF
v_call: TRBV24-1
clone_size: -
j_call: TRBJ2-3
d_call: TRBD2

cdr3_nt: TGTGCCAGCAGTGAAGCGAGGGCAGATACGCAGTATTTT
cdr3_aa: CASSEARADTQYF
v_call: TRBV6-1
clone_size: -
j_call: TRBJ2-3
d_call: -